What follows describes a single T cell receptor (beta chain). The protocol was immunoSEQ multiplex PCR, while the TCRdb copy is restricted to in-frame clones and leaves out a portion. The table includes 40,000 to 65,000 clones, around 83% detected once. The CDR3 is made up of 11 amino acids. This record comes from a study of technical replicates of blood from a few donors. This receptor was identified in a human donor in good health. Some clones in this sample may be carry-over from other donors' samples. The material sequenced was PBMCs. The chain joins TRBV21-1 to TRBJ1-5; the table assigns TRBD1, which was not confirmed against the DNA. TRBV21-1 has pseudogene status. The CDR3 DNA follows: TGTGCCCGCAGGACAGTGGAGCCCCAGCATTTT. Translating gives CARRTVEPQHF.